This T cell receptor (beta chain) was identified during a study of graft-versus-host responses after intestinal transplantation. Overall study: Transplants were multivisceral, liver-intestinal, or isolated intestinal.

Grafts had their tissue processed, releasing intraepithelial and lamina propria lymphocytes. The CDR3 is made up of 13 amino acids. With 6 bases clipped from V and 6 bases from J, the junction kept 4 bases outside the gene matches. Germline CDR1 MNHEY, CDR2 SVGAGI. This clone came up once. Profiled with immunoSEQ multiplex PCR; TCRdb holds only in-frame clones, not every one. The table lists about 19,000 clones, 65% to 85% of them singletons. This rearrangement joins TRBV6-5 to TRBJ1-2, with 10 bases lining up with TRBD1. The sequence derives from a human patient who received an intestinal transplant, so some T cells may come from the graft donor. The material was ileum tissue, obtained around 20 days after intestinal transplant. CDR3 amino acids: CASSLGTGDGYTF. DNA of the CDR3: TGTGCCAGCAGCCTCGGGACAGGGGATGGCTACACCTTC.